This T cell receptor (beta chain) was recovered during a study of cytomegalovirus exposure and HLA in healthy donors. Between the trimmed V and J ends, which lost 4 bases and 8 bases, there was a span of 15 bases. Germline CDR1 reads MNHEY; CDR2 reads SMNVEV (reference sequence). The CDR3 consists of 14 residues. This clone was picked up a small number of times. The PCR had 60 Vbeta and 13 Jbeta primers. TCRdb's copy holds only in-frame clones and misses some; the assay was immunoSEQ multiplex PCR. Of about 180,000 clones listed, nearly 80% are singletons. The gene calls are TRBV27 and TRBJ2-1; D is perhaps TRBD2 (6 bases). Sequencing used PBMCs. The clonotype originates from a man aged 35 to 55 in good health and CMV-seropositive. The CDR3 here is CASSWREVLDEQFF. The CDR3, as DNA: TGTGCCAGCAGTTGGAGGGAGGTTTTGGATGAGCAGTTCTTC.